This T cell receptor beta chain was captured in a study of cytomegalovirus exposure and HLA in healthy donors. General observations from the study: Among TCR sequences, most were rare, though some public TCRs appeared in many donors. In a later analysis, a genetic analysis reported fewer productive-TCR N-insertions in an Asian-associated ancestry cluster than the cohort average. From TCR beta sequences, most subjects' HLA-A and HLA-B alleles were reportedly predicted accurately.

J was trimmed by 3 bases and V by 5 bases; bases with no gene match: 12. Germline-derived CDR1 and CDR2 are SEHNR and FQNEAQ (reference sequence). The CDR3 spans 17 residues. A note on this clone: Its antigen is undetermined.

The PCR was carried out with 60 Vbeta primers and 13 Jbeta primers. Some clones are missing from TCRdb's copy, which holds only in-frame ones; the method was immunoSEQ multiplex PCR. This repertoire shows around 180,000 clones, around 80% found once; its top ten account for less than 1.1%. The V call is TRBV7-9, the J call TRBJ1-1; 10 bases are a match to TRBD1. This TCR derives from a woman aged 40 to 50 in good health and CMV-seronegative. Sequencing was carried out using PBMCs. The CDR3 region is CASSAPQGTGADTEAFF. DNA of the CDR3: TGTGCCAGCAGCGCGCCTCAGGGGACAGGGGCTGACACTGAAGCTTTCTTT. Full variable domain (rest looked up from reference TRBV7-9 and TRBJ1-1): DTGVSQNPRHKITKRGQNVTFRCDPISEHNRLYWYRQTLGQGPEFLTYFQNEAQLEKSRLLSDRFSAERPKGSFSTLEIQRTEQGDSAMYLCASSAPQGTGADTEAFFGQGTRLTVV.